The sample holds a few counts of the clone carrying this T cell receptor (beta chain). Antigen specificity is unknown. The identical CDR3 is also encoded by other nucleotide sequences in the sample. This record belongs to a study of T cells in localized non-small cell lung cancer. The CDR3 is 13 amino acids. Germline-derived CDR1 and CDR2 are SEHNR and FQNEAQ (reference sequence). The V end lost 6 bases, the J end lost 4 bases, and 13 bases lay between the germline ends. Study conclusions and caveats: Prolonged overall survival went with higher T cell density in the blood. Heterogeneity is still possible, as just one tumor region was sequenced. Adjacent lung had a median roughly 61 of the 100 largest tumor clones. The greatest T cell clonality was found in uninvolved adjacent lung (higher than in tumor).

Libraries were prepared by immunoSEQ multiplex PCR; TCRdb keeps only in-frame clonotypes and omits some of them. The sample holds tens of thousands of clones, roughly 79% seen once. This clonotype originated in a man between 40 and 75 years old with stage II lung adenocarcinoma. V and J are TRBV7-9 and TRBJ2-7, with D unresolved. Sequencing was performed on PBMCs, taken before any cancer treatment. The CDR3 sequence is CASSLTLGYEQYF. The DNA of the CDR3 is TGTGCCAGCAGTCTAACTCTGGGGTACGAGCAGTACTTC.